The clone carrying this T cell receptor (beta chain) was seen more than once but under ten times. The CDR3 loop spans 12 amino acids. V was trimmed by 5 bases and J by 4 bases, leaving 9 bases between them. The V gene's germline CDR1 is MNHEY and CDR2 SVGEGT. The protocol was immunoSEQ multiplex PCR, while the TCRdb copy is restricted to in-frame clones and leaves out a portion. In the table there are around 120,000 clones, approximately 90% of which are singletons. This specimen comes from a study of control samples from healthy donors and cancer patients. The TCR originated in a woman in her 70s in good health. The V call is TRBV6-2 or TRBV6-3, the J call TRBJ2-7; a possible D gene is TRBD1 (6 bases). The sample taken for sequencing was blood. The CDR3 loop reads CASSIQGYEQYF. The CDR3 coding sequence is TGTGCCAGCAGTATACAGGGTTACGAGCAGTACTTC.